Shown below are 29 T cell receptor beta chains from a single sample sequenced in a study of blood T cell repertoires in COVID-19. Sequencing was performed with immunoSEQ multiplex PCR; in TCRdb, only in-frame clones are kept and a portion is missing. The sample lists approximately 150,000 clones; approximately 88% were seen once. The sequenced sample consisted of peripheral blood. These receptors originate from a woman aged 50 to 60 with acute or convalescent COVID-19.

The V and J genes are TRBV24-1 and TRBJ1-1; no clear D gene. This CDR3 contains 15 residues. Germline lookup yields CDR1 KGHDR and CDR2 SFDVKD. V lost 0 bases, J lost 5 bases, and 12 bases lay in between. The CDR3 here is CATSDLIGRETEAFF. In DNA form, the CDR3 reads TGTGCCACCAGTGATTTGATAGGGAGGGAAACTGAAGCTTTCTTT.

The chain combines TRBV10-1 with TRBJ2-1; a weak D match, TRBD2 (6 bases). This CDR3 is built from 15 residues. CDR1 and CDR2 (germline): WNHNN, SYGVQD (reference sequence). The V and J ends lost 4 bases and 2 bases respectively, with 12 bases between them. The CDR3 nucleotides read TGCGCCAGCAGTGTAGCATCGGGGGCCTACAATGAGCAGTTCTTC. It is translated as CASSVASGAYNEQFF.

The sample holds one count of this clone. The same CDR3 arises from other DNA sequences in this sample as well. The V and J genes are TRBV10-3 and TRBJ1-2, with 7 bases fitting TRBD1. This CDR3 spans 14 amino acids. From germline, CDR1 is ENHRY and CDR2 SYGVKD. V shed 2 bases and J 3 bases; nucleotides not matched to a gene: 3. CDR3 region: CAISEGQGDYGYTF. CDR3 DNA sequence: TGTGCCATCAGTGAGGGGCAGGGGGACTATGGCTACACCTTC.

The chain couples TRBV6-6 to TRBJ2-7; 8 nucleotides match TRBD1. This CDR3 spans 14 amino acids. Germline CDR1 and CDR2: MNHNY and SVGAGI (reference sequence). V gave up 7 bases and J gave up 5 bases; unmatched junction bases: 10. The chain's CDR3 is CASTKTGEVDEQYF. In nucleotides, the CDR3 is TGTGCCAGCACCAAGACAGGGGAGGTCGACGAGCAGTACTTC.

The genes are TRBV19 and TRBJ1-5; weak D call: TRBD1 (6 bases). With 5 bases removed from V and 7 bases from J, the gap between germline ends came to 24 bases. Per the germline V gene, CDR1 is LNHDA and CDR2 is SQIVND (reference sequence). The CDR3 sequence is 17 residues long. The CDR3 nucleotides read TGTGCCAGTAGTTCTCCCGGGGCAGGGGATGGTGGACAGCCCCAGCATTTT. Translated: CASSSPGAGDGGQPQHF. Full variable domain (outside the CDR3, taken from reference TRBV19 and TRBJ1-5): DGGITQSPKYLFRKEGQNVTLSCEQNLNHDAMYWYRQDPGQGLRLIYYSQIVNDFQKGDIAEGYSVSREKKESFPLTVTSAQKNPTAFYLCASSSPGAGDGGQPQHFGDGTRLSIL.

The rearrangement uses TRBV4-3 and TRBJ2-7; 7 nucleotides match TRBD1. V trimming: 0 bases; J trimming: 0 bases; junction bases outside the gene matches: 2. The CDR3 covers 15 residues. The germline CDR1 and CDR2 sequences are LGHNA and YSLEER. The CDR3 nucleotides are TGCGCCAGCAGCCAAGACAGGGACAGCTCCTACGAGCAGTACTTC. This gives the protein CASSQDRDSSYEQYF.

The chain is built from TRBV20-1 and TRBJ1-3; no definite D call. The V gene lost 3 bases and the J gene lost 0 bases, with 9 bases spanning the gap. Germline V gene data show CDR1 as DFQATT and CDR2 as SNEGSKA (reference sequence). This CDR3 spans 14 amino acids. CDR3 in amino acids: CSASPSSSGNTIYF. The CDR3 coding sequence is TGCAGTGCTAGTCCGAGTAGCTCTGGAAACACCATATATTTT.

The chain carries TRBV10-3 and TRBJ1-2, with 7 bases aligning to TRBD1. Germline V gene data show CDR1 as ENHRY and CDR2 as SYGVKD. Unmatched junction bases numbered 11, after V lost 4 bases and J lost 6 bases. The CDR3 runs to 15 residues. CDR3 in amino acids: CAISGQGGSPDGYTF. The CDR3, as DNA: TGTGCCATCAGTGGACAGGGAGGATCCCCCGATGGCTACACCTTC.

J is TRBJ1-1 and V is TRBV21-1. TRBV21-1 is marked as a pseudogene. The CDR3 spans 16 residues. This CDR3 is CASSKILPLMNTEAFF. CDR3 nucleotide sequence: TGTGCCAGCAGCAAAATACTTCCCTTGATGAACACTGAAGCTTTCTTT.

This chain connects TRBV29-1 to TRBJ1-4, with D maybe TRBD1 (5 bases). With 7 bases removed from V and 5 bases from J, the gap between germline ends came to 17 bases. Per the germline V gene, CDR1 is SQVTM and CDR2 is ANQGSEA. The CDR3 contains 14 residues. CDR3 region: CSAAGGSQNEKLFF. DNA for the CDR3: TGCAGCGCCGCTGGGGGGTCCCAGAATGAAAAACTGTTTTTT.

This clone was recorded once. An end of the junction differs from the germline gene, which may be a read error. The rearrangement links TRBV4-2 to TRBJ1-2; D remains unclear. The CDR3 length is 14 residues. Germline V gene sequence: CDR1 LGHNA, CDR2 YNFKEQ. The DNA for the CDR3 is TGTGCCAGCACCCAAGATGGGGAGGATTGGGGCTACACCTTC. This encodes CASTQDGEDWGYTF.

The CDR3 here is CSADRGLVGYTF. CDR3 coding DNA: TGCAGCGCCGACAGGGGGCTCGTCGGCTACACCTTC. The V gene is TRBV29-1, the J gene TRBJ1-2; 10 bases are a match to TRBD1. Per germline, CDR1 SQVTM and CDR2 ANQGSEA. V dropped 7 bases and J dropped 8; count of bases not matched to a gene: 7. This CDR3 has 12 residues.

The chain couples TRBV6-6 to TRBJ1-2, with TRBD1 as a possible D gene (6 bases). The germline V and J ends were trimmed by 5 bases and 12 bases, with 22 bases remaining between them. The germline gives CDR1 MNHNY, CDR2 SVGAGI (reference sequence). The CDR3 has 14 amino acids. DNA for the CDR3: TGTGCCAGCAGTCAATTCGTAACCCAGGGGATCGACACCTTC. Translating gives CASSQFVTQGIDTF.

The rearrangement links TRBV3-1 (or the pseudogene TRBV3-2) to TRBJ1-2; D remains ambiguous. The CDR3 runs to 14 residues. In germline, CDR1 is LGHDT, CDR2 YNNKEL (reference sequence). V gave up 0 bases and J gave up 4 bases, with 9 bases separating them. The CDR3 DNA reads TGTGCCAGCAGCCAAGATGACGGGTTCTATGGCTACACCTTC. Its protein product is CASSQDDGFYGYTF.

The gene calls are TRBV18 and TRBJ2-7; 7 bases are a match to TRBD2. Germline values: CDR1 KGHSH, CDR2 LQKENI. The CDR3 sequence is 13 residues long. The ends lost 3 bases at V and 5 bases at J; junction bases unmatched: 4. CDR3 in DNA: TGTGCCAGCTCACCGGGGGGGTTCGACGAGCAGTACTTC. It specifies CASSPGGFDEQYF.

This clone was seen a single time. The CDR3 DNA sequence: TGTGCCACCAATAGCGGGAGGCCGAACACCGGGGAGCTGTTTTTT. Its translation is CATNSGRPNTGELFF. The chain has TRBV10-3 and TRBJ2-2; TRBD2 matches at 10 bases. J was trimmed by 0 bases and V by 10 bases; bases with no gene match: 5. The CDR3 has 15 residues. The V gene's germline CDR1 is ENHRY and CDR2 SYGVKD.

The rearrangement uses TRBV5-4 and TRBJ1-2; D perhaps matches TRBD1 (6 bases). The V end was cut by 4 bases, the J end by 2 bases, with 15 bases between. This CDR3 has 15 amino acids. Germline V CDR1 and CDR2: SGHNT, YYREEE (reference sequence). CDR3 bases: TGTGCCAGCAGCCATGGGGGGGGCGCGAACTATGGCTACACCTTC. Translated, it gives CASSHGGGANYGYTF. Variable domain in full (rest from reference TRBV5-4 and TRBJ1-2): ETGVTQSPTHLIKTRGQQVTLRCSSQSGHNTVSWYQQALGQGPQFIFQYYREEENGRGNFPPRFSGLQFPNYSSELNVNALELDDSALYLCASSHGGGANYGYTFGSGTRLTVV.

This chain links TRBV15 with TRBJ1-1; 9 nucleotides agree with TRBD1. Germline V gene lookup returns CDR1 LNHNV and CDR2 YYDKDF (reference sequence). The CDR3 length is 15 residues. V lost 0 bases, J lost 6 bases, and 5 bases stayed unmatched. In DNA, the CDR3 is TGTGCCACCAGCAGAGAGTGGACAGGGGATCCTGAAGCTTTCTTT. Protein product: CATSREWTGDPEAFF. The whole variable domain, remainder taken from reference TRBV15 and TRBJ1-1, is DAMVIQNPRYQVTQFGKPVTLSCSQTLNHNVMYWYQQKSSQAPKLLFHYYDKDFNNEADTPDNFQSRRPNTSFCFLDIRSPGLGDTAMYLCATSREWTGDPEAFFGQGTRLTVV.

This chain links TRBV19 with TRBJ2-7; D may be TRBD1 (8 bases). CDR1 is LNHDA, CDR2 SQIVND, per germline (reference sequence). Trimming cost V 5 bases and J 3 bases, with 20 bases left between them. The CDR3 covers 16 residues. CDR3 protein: CASSAALTGEGYEQYF. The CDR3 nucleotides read TGTGCCAGTAGTGCCGCCCTGACAGGGGAGGGCTACGAGCAGTACTTC.

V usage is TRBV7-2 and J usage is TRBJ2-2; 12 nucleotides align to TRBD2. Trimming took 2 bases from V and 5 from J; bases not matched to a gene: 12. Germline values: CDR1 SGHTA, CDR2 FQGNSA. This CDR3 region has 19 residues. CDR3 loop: CASSLLAGGPFDSTGELFF. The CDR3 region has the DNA TGTGCCAGCAGCTTACTAGCGGGAGGGCCATTCGATTCAACCGGGGAGCTGTTTTTT.

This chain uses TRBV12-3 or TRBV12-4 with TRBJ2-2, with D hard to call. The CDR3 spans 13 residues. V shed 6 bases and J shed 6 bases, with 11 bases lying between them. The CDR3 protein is CASSLSGPGELFF. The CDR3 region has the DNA TGTGCCAGCAGCCTCTCGGGTCCCGGGGAGCTGTTTTTT.

The CDR3 sequence is CASSPQTGGNEKLFF. In nucleotides, the CDR3 is TGTGCCAGCAGCCCCCAGACAGGGGGCAATGAAAAACTGTTTTTT. The chain links TRBV7-9 to TRBJ1-4, with 10 nucleotides matching TRBD1. V was clipped by 5 bases and J by 5 bases; unmatched bases: 5. This CDR3 has 15 amino acids. CDR1 is SEHNR and CDR2 is FQNEAQ in the germline V gene (reference sequence).

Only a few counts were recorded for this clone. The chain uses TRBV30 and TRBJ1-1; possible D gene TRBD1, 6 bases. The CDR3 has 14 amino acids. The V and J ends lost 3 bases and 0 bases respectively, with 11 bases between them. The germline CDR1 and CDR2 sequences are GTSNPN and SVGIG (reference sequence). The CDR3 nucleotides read TGTGCCTGGAGGGGACACGCACTGAACACTGAAGCTTTCTTT. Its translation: CAWRGHALNTEAFF. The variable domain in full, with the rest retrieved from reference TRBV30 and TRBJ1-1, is SQTIHQWPATLVQPVGSPLSLECTVEGTSNPNLYWYRQAAGRGLQLLFYSVGIGQISSEVPQNLSASRPQDRQFILSSKKLLLSDSGFYLCAWRGHALNTEAFFGQGTRLTVV.

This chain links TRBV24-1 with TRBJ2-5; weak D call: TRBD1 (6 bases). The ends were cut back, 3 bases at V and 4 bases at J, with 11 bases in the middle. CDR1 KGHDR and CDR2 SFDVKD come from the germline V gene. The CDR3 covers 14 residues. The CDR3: CATSDGQSRETQYF. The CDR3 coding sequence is TGTGCCACCAGTGATGGACAGTCCCGAGAGACCCAGTACTTC.

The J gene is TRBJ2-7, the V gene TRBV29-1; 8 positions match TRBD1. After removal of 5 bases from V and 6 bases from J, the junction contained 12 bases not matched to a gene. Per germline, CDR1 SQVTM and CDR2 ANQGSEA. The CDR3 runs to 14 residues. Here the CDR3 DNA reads TGCAGCGTTCTCGGCCGGGACAGGCTTTCCGAGCAGTACTTC. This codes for CSVLGRDRLSEQYF.

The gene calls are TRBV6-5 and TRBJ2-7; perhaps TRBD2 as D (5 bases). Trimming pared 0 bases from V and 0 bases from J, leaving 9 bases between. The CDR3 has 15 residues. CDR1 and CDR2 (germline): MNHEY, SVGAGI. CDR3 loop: CASSYSRGSSYEQYF. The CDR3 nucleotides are TGTGCCAGCAGTTACTCGAGAGGGAGCTCCTACGAGCAGTACTTC.

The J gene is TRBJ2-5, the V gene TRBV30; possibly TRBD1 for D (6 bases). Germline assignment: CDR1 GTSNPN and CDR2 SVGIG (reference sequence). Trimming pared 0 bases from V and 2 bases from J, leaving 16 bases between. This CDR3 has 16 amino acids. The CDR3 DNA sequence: TGTGCCTGGAGTGTCGGGGCAGGGGTGCTTCAAGAGACCCAGTACTTC. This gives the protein CAWSVGAGVLQETQYF.

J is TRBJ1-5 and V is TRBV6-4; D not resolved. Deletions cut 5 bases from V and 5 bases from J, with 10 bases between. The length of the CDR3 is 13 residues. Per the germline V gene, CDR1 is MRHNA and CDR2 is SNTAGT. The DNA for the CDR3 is TGTGCCAGCAGTCCAGCGACGGATCAGCCCCAGCATTTT. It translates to CASSPATDQPQHF.

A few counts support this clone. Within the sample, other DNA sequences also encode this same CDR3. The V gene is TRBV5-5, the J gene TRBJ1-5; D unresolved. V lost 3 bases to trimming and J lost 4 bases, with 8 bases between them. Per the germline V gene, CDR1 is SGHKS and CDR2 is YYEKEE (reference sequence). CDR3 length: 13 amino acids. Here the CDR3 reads CASSSDWNQPQHF. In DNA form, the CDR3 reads TGTGCCAGCAGCTCCGACTGGAATCAGCCCCAGCATTTT.